Below are 25 T cell receptor beta chains sequenced from a single sample in a study of beta chain features in type 1 diabetes. Study-level findings and limits: In all four CD4+ subsets, TCRB CDR3 length was significantly, moderately reduced in type 1 diabetes.

Since all of the isolated RNA was reverse transcribed, expressed TCRB transcripts were what got sequenced. Profiling relied on immunoSEQ multiplex PCR, and the TCRdb table lists in-frame clones only, not all of them. The table shows roughly 150,000 clones, with approximately 10% occurring only once. These receptors are not linked to any known antigen. The source material was central memory CD4+ T cells from blood. The origin of the receptors is a man aged 30-40 years with type 1 diabetes.

A few counts support this clone. The chain has TRBV7-9 and TRBJ2-7; possible D gene TRBD2, 6 bases. Germline CDR1 and CDR2: SEHNR and FQNEAQ (reference sequence). The CDR3 spans 15 residues. The V end lost 3 bases, the J end lost 1 base, and 13 bases lay between the germline ends. CDR3 nucleotides: TGTGCCAGCAGCTTCCCTGCGGGAAAGTCCTACGAGCAGTACTTC. Its protein is CASSFPAGKSYEQYF.

This clone was seen many times. The V call is TRBV28, the J call TRBJ2-7, with 8 bases lining up with TRBD2. This CDR3 has 15 residues. The germline CDR1 and CDR2 sequences are MDHEN and SYDVKM. J was trimmed by 0 bases and V by 6 bases; bases with no gene match: 7. The DNA of the CDR3 is TGTGCCAGCAGATCCGGCGGGAGGCACTCCTACGAGCAGTACTTC. This sequence encodes CASRSGGRHSYEQYF.

This chain uses TRBV7-3 with TRBJ1-5, with D possibly being TRBD1 (5 bases). The CDR3 is 14 amino acids. Germline values: CDR1 SGHTA, CDR2 FQGTGA. The V end was cut by 2 bases, the J end by 3 bases, with 8 bases between. DNA of the CDR3: TGTGCCAGCAGCTTAGACAGTACCAATCAGCCCCAGCATTTT. This sequence encodes CASSLDSTNQPQHF.

The V call is TRBV5-4, the J call TRBJ1-1; D gene unclear. The germline gives CDR1 SGHNT, CDR2 YYREEE (reference sequence). V shed 0 bases and J shed 8 bases, with 8 bases lying between them. The CDR3 covers 12 residues. CDR3 in amino acids: CASSLAQREAFF. The CDR3 DNA is TGTGCCAGCAGCTTGGCGCAGCGAGAAGCTTTCTTT. Full variable domain (outside the CDR3, taken from reference TRBV5-4 and TRBJ1-1): ETGVTQSPTHLIKTRGQQVTLRCSSQSGHNTVSWYQQALGQGPQFIFQYYREEENGRGNFPPRFSGLQFPNYSSELNVNALELDDSALYLCASSLAQREAFFGQGTRLTVV.

The chain links TRBV5-1 to TRBJ2-1; 12 nucleotides match TRBD2. CDR1 is SGHRS and CDR2 is YFSETQ in the germline V gene. V trimming: 3 bases; J trimming: 6 bases; junction bases outside the gene matches: 7. The length of the CDR3 is 16 residues. CDR3 amino acids: CASSWTSGTGGNEQFF. In DNA, the CDR3 is TGCGCCAGCAGCTGGACTAGCGGGACGGGGGGCAATGAGCAGTTCTTC.

This clone turned up a few times. CDR3 region: CASSRRTGADTQYF. The CDR3 nucleotides read TGTGCCAGCAGCAGACGGACCGGGGCAGATACGCAGTATTTT. The V gene is TRBV9, the J gene TRBJ2-3, with D tentatively TRBD2 (5 bases). Trimming cost V 4 bases and J 4 bases, with 13 bases left between them. The CDR3 covers 14 residues. CDR1 and CDR2 from the germline V gene are SGDLS and YYNGEE.

This clone was recorded a few times. CDR3 in amino acids: CASSNGPTGAYEQYF. DNA for the CDR3: TGTGCCAGCTCTAATGGCCCGACAGGGGCCTACGAGCAGTACTTC. The rearrangement uses TRBV18 and TRBJ2-7; 8 nucleotides agree with TRBD1. J was trimmed by 2 bases and V by 6 bases; bases with no gene match: 9. Germline values: CDR1 KGHSH, CDR2 LQKENI. The CDR3 extends over 15 amino acids.

In this sample, this clone turned up a few times. The genes are TRBV2 and TRBJ2-7, with D maybe TRBD1 (6 bases). The CDR3 is 14 residues long. The V end was cut by 6 bases, the J end by 0 bases, with 12 bases between. The germline CDR1 and CDR2 sequences are SNHLY and FYNNEI. The CDR3 DNA sequence: TGTGCCAGCAGGGCCGACAGGTCCTCCTACGAGCAGTACTTC. Amino acid sequence: CASRADRSSYEQYF. The whole variable domain, filled in from reference TRBV2 and TRBJ2-7, reads EPEVTQTPSHQVTQMGQEVILRCVPISNHLYFYWYRQILGQKVEFLVSFYNNEISEKSEIFDDQFSVERPDGSNFTLKIRSTKLEDSAMYFCASRADRSSYEQYFGPGTRLTVT.

V is TRBV21-1 and J is TRBJ2-7; the table assigns TRBD2, which was not confirmed against the DNA. TRBV21-1 is shown as a pseudogene. The CDR3 runs to 20 residues. CDR3 loop: CASSKARKPVGLAGVYEQYF. CDR3 coding DNA: TGTGCCAGCAGCAAAGCCCGAAAACCGGTTGGACTAGCGGGAGTTTACGAGCAGTACTTC.

V and J are TRBV28 and TRBJ1-2, with TRBD1 matching over 9 bases. Trimming at V came to 2 bases and at J to 4 bases, leaving 8 bases not matched to a gene. The CDR3 totals 16 residues. CDR1 is MDHEN, CDR2 SYDVKM, per germline. The CDR3 sequence is CASSLPEDRGGYGYTF. In DNA, the CDR3 is TGTGCCAGCAGTTTACCCGAGGACAGGGGTGGCTATGGCTACACCTTC.

This rearrangement joins TRBV5-4 to TRBJ2-1; 8 bases are a match to TRBD1. CDR1 and CDR2 (germline): SGHNT, YYREEE (reference sequence). CDR3 length: 15 amino acids. V lost 4 bases and J lost 5; bases outside the gene matches: 8. DNA for the CDR3: TGTGCCAGCAGCCAAGGACAGGGCACTGACAATGAGCAGTTCTTC. Translation gives CASSQGQGTDNEQFF.

Notes on this clone: An end of the junction differs from the germline gene, which may be a read error. The chain joins TRBV7-7 to TRBJ2-5, with 10 bases that match TRBD1. There are 14 residues in the CDR3. CDR1 and CDR2 (germline): SSHAT, FNYEAQ (reference sequence). This CDR3 reads CASSRGGQGKTQYF. CDR3 nucleotides: TGTGCTAGCAGCCGTGGGGGACAGGGGAAGACCCAGTACTTC.

This clone was picked up a small number of times. The chain is built from TRBV6-1 and TRBJ2-1, with 11 positions matching TRBD2. Trimming removed 7 bases from V and 9 bases from J; junction bases left unmatched: 11. The CDR3 loop spans 15 amino acids. CDR1 and CDR2 from the germline V gene are MNHNS and SASEGT. The CDR3 is CASTQTSGIVGEQFF. CDR3 sequence (DNA): TGTGCCAGCACCCAGACTAGCGGGATTGTTGGTGAGCAGTTCTTC.

The V call is TRBV6-5, the J call TRBJ2-7; TRBD1 matches at 7 bases. Germline trimming cut 5 bases from V and 3 bases from J; bases unmatched to any gene: 4. Germline V gives CDR1 MNHEY, CDR2 SVGAGI. This CDR3 has 13 amino acids. CDR3 bases: TGTGCCAGCAGTAGACAGGGTTTCTACGAGCAGTACTTC. Its translation is CASSRQGFYEQYF.

This clone was detected only a few times. The chain couples TRBV6-1 to TRBJ2-1, with D perhaps matching TRBD2 (6 bases). The CDR3 has 15 amino acids. V was clipped by 2 bases and J by 10 bases, with 18 bases between them. Germline loops: CDR1 MNHNS, CDR2 SASEGT. DNA for the CDR3: TGTGCCAGCAGTGAACCTGGAGGGAGAGGTTTCGAGCAGTTCTTC. Translation gives CASSEPGGRGFEQFF.

This clone was seen more than once but under ten times. CDR3 in DNA: TGTGCCAGCAGCTACCGACTAGACCAAGAGACCCAGTACTTC. It codes for CASSYRLDQETQYF. The chain carries TRBV7-9 and TRBJ2-5; D perhaps matches TRBD2 (6 bases). V lost 4 bases, J lost 0 bases, and 9 bases lay in between. The germline CDR1 and CDR2 sequences are SEHNR and FQNEAQ (reference sequence). CDR3 length: 14 residues.

This clone was seen more than once but under ten times. In the same sample, other DNA sequences code for this CDR3. The V and J genes are TRBV2 and TRBJ2-3; D call uncertain. Trimming pared 4 bases from V and 6 bases from J, leaving 5 bases between. The CDR3 is 11 residues long. The germline gives CDR1 SNHLY, CDR2 FYNNEI. The CDR3 region is CASSVQDTQYF. DNA of the CDR3: TGTGCCAGCAGTGTCCAGGATACGCAGTATTTT.

A few counts support this clone. The chain links TRBV7-9 to TRBJ2-1; D remains ambiguous. Germline V lookup: CDR1 SEHNR, CDR2 FQNEAQ (reference sequence). The CDR3 sequence is 14 residues long. Between the trimmed V and J ends, which lost 1 base and 9 bases, there was a span of 13 bases. The CDR3 loop is CASSLGGLRVEQFF. In nucleotides, the CDR3 is TGTGCCAGCAGCTTAGGTGGGCTGCGAGTTGAGCAGTTCTTC.

The chain is built from TRBV27 and TRBJ2-7, with 7 positions matching TRBD1. CDR1 and CDR2 (germline): MNHEY, SMNVEV (reference sequence). The CDR3 covers 15 residues. Trimming took 3 bases from V and 0 from J; bases not matched to a gene: 5. The CDR3 reads CASSFKQGYSYEQYF. In DNA form, the CDR3 reads TGTGCCAGCAGTTTCAAACAGGGGTACTCCTACGAGCAGTACTTC.

The table lists this clone with a few counts. The chain links TRBV19 to TRBJ2-4; 15 bases fit TRBD2. The J segment lost 1 base and the V segment lost 9 bases, leaving 7 bases of the junction unmatched. The CDR3 is 17 residues long. Germline lookup yields CDR1 LNHDA and CDR2 SQIVND (reference sequence). The CDR3 region is CASQAGTSGRAKNIQYF. The CDR3 coding sequence is TGTGCCAGCCAAGCGGGGACTAGCGGGAGGGCCAAAAACATTCAGTACTTC.

This clone was seen more than once but under ten times. V is TRBV7-9 and J is TRBJ2-3, with 13 bases matching TRBD2. Germline CDR1 SEHNR, CDR2 FQNEAQ (reference sequence). The CDR3 runs to 15 residues. V dropped 7 bases and J dropped 2; count of bases not matched to a gene: 3. The CDR3 DNA sequence: TGTGCCAGCACGACTAGCGGGAGGACCACAGATACGCAGTATTTT. Its protein is CASTTSGRTTDTQYF.

This clone was found a few times. The gene calls are TRBV7-3 and TRBJ1-1; no clear D gene. V gave up 4 bases and J gave up 7 bases, with 10 bases separating them. Germline assignment: CDR1 SGHTA and CDR2 FQGTGA. The CDR3 consists of 12 residues. The CDR3 loop reads CASSSNRGEAFF. In nucleotides, the CDR3 is TGTGCCAGCAGCTCGAATCGGGGTGAAGCTTTCTTT.

This clone was picked up a small number of times. The chain employs TRBV9 and TRBJ2-7; 10 bases match TRBD1. With V trimmed by 4 bases and J by 5 bases, 9 bases remained unmatched. The germline V gene encodes CDR1 SGDLS and CDR2 YYNGEE. The CDR3 loop spans 15 amino acids. CDR3 residues: CASSSRGQGIHEQYF. In DNA form, the CDR3 reads TGTGCCAGCAGCTCCCGGGGACAGGGGATTCACGAGCAGTACTTC.

This clone was detected a few times. The rearrangement links TRBV7-9 to TRBJ2-1, with 9 nucleotides matching TRBD2. V lost 1 base and J lost 2; bases outside the gene matches: 6. This CDR3 is built from 17 residues. Germline V gives CDR1 SEHNR, CDR2 FQNEAQ (reference sequence). The CDR3 loop is CASSLGTSAPAYNEQFF. The DNA of the CDR3 is TGTGCCAGCAGCTTAGGGACTAGCGCCCCAGCCTACAATGAGCAGTTCTTC.

This clone was seen a handful of times. The genes are TRBV28 and TRBJ2-1, with 16 bases fitting TRBD2. Germline values: CDR1 MDHEN, CDR2 SYDVKM. Unmatched junction bases numbered 5, after V lost 5 bases and J lost 7 bases. The CDR3 consists of 16 residues. The CDR3 coding sequence is TGTGCCAGCAGTCGGGGACTAGCGGGAGGGGAGAATGAGCAGTTCTTC. It yields the protein CASSRGLAGGENEQFF. The variable domain in full, with the rest retrieved from reference TRBV28 and TRBJ2-1, is DVKVTQSSRYLVKRTGEKVFLECVQDMDHENMFWYRQDPGLGLRLIYFSYDVKMKEKGDIPEGYSVSREKKERFSLILESASTNQTSMYLCASSRGLAGGENEQFFGPGTRLTVL.